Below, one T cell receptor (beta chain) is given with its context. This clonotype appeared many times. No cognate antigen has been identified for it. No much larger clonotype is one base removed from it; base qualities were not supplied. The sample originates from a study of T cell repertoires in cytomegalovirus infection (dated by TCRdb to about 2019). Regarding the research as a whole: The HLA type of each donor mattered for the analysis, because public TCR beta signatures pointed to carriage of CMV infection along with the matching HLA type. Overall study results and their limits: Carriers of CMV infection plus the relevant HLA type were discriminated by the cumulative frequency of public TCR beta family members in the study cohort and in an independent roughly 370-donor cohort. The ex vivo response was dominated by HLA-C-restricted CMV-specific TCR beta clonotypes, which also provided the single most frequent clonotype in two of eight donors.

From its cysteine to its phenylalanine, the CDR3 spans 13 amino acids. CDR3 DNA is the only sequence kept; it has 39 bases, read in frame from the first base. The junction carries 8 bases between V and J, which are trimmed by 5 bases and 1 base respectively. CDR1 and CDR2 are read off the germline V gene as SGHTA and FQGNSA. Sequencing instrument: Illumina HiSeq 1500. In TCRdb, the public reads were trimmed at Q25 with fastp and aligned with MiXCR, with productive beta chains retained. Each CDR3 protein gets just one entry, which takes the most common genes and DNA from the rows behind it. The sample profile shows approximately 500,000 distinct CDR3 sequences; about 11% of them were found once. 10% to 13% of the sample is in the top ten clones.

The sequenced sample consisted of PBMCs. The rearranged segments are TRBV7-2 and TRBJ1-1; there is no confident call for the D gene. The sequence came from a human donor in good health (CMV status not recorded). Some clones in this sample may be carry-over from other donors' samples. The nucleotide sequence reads TGTGCCAGCAGCAGGTCAAAGAACACTGAAGCTTTCTTT. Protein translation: CASSRSKNTEAFF.